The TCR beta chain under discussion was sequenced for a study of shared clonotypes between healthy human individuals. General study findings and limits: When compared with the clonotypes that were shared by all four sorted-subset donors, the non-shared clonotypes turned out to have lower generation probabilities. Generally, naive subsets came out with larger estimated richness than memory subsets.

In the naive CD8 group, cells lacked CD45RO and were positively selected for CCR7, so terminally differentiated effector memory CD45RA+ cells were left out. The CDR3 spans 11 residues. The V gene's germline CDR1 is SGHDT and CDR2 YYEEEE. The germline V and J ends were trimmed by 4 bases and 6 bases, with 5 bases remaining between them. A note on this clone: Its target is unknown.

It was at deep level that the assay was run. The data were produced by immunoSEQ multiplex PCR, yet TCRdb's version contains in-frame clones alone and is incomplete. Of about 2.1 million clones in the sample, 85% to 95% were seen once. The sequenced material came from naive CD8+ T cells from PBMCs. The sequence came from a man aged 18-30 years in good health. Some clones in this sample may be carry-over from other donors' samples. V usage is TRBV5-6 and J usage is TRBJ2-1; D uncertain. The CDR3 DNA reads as TGTGCCAGCAGCCCCGGCAATGAGCAGTTCTTC. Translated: CASSPGNEQFF.